The next 6 T cell receptor beta chains were all read from a single sample in a study of blood T cell repertoires in COVID-19. The data were produced by immunoSEQ multiplex PCR, yet TCRdb's version contains in-frame clones alone and is incomplete. The sample consists of approximately 130,000 clones, around 88% of them appearing once. Sequencing was done on a sample of peripheral blood. Receptor source: a woman aged 45-60 years who had recovered from COVID-19.

This clone appeared a few times. In nucleotides, the CDR3 is TGCGCCAGCAGCTTGACAGGGGTGGCCGGGGAGCTGTTTTTT. Translating it yields CASSLTGVAGELFF. The genes are TRBV5-1 and TRBJ2-2; 7 nucleotides align to TRBD1. Germline CDR1 SGHRS, CDR2 YFSETQ. The V gene end was trimmed by 1 base and the J gene end by 6 bases; junction bases not matched to a gene: 3. The CDR3 covers 14 residues.

The rearrangement uses TRBV6-5 and TRBJ1-4; 7 bases are shared with TRBD1. The V gene end was trimmed by 4 bases and the J gene end by 5 bases; junction bases not matched to a gene: 4. The germline V gene has CDR1 MNHEY and CDR2 SVGAGI. This CDR3 is built from 14 residues. CDR3 nucleotides: TGTGCCAGCAGTTTCCTACAGGGGAATGAAAAACTGTTTTTT. Translating it yields CASSFLQGNEKLFF.

The chain uses TRBV11-3 and TRBJ2-1, with D maybe TRBD2 (5 bases). Germline CDR1 is SGHNT and CDR2 is YENEEA. The length of the CDR3 is 15 residues. The V and J ends lost 2 bases and 4 bases respectively, with 12 bases between them. CDR3 DNA sequence: TGTGCCAGCAGCTTACATGGCCCGGGGTACAATGAGCAGTTCTTC. Amino acids: CASSLHGPGYNEQFF.

The V call is TRBV3-1 (or the pseudogene TRBV3-2), the J call TRBJ1-6, with TRBD1 identical over 7 bases. V gave up 0 bases and J gave up 7 bases; unmatched junction bases: 6. Per germline, CDR1 LGHDT and CDR2 YNNKEL (reference sequence). CDR3 length equals 16 residues. The DNA for the CDR3 is TGTGCCAGCAGCCAAGATTTGGCAGGGGGAAATTCACCCCTCCACTTT. Translating it yields CASSQDLAGGNSPLHF.

This clone has only one observation. The V call is TRBV7-8, the J call TRBJ1-6; 9 nucleotides agree with TRBD1. The germline CDR1 and CDR2 sequences are SGHVS and FQNEAQ. CDR3 size: 15 residues. Losses at the gene ends were 2 bases for V and 11 bases for J; bases not matched to a gene: 7. The CDR3, as DNA: TGTGCCAGCAGCTTATCCCGGGACAGGGTAGCACCCCTCCACTTT. Translating it yields CASSLSRDRVAPLHF.

V usage is TRBV27 and J usage is TRBJ2-1, with D possibly matching TRBD1 (6 bases). Germline CDR1 reads MNHEY; CDR2 reads SMNVEV (reference sequence). The CDR3 consists of 13 residues. V lost 2 bases and J 9 bases, leaving 11 bases between the germline ends. The CDR3 DNA sequence: TGTGCCAGCAGTTTAATCCTAGGGGGTGAGCAGTTCTTC. Translating gives CASSLILGGEQFF.